Detailed here is one TCR beta chain. The sample originates from a study of tissue T cells after allogeneic stem cell transplantation. Data came from immunoSEQ multiplex PCR; TCRdb stores just in-frame clones and leaves some out. This sample has 42,000 or so clones, with around 90% found just once. The CDR3 runs 14 residues. Germline assignment: CDR1 SNHLY and CDR2 FYNNEI. V lost 2 bases, J lost 2 bases, and 8 bases lay in between. This TCR was sampled from a woman aged 40-69 years who later had graft-versus-host disease after an allogeneic stem cell transplant. The chain carries TRBV2 and TRBJ2-3, with a possible D match to TRBD1 (6 bases). Source: blood, taken before transplantation. CDR3 loop: CASSERGYTDTQYF. The CDR3 bases are TGTGCCAGCAGTGAAAGGGGGTACACAGATACGCAGTATTTT.